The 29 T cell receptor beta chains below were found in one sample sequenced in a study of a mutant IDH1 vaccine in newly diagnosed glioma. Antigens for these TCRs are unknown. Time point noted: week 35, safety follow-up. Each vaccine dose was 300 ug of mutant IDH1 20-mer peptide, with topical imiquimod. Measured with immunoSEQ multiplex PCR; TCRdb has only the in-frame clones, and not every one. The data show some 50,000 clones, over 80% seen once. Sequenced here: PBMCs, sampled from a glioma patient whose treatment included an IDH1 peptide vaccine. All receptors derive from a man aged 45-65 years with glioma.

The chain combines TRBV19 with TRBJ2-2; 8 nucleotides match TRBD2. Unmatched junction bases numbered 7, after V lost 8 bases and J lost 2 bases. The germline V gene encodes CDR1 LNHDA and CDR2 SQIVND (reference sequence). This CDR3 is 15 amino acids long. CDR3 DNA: TGTGCCAGTCACGCCGGGACTAGAAACACCGGGGAGCTGTTTTTT. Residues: CASHAGTRNTGELFF.

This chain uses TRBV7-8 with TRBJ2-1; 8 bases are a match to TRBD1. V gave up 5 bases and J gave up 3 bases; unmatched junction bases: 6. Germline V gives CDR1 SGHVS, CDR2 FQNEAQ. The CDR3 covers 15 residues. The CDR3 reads CASSPRQGLYNEQFF. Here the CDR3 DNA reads TGTGCCAGCAGCCCCCGACAGGGGCTCTACAATGAGCAGTTCTTC.

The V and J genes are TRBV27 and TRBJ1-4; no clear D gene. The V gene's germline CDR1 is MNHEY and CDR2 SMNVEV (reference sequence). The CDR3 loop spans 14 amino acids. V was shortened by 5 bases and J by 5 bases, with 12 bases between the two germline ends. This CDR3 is CASSPRTGNEKLFF. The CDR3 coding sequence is TGTGCCAGCAGTCCGAGGACCGGGAATGAAAAACTGTTTTTT.

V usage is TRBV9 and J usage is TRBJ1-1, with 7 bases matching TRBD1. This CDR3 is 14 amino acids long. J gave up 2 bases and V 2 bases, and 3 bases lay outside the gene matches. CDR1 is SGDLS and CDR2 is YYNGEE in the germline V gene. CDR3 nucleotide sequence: TGTGCCAGCAGCGTGGGACAGACAAACACTGAAGCTTTCTTT. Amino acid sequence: CASSVGQTNTEAFF.

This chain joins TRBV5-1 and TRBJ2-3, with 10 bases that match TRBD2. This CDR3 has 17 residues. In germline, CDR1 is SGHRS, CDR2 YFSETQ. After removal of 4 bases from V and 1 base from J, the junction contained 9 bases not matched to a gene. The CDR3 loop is CASSAPGTSVRTDTQYF. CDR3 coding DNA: TGCGCCAGCAGCGCCCCGGGGACTAGCGTTCGCACAGATACGCAGTATTTT.

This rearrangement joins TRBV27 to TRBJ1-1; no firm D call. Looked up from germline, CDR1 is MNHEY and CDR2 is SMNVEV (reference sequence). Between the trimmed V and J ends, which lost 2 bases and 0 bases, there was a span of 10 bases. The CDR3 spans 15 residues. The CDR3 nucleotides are TGTGCCAGCAGTTTAGCGGAGTCTATGAACACTGAAGCTTTCTTT. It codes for CASSLAESMNTEAFF.

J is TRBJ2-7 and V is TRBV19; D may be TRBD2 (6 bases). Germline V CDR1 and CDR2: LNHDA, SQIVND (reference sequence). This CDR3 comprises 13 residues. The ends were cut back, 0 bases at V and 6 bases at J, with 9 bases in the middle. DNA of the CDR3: TGTGCCAGTAGTATAGACGGGGGTCGCGAGCAGTACTTC. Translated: CASSIDGGREQYF.

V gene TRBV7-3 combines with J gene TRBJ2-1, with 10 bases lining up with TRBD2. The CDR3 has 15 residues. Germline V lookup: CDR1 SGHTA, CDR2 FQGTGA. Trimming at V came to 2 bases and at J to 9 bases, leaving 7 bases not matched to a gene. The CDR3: CASSLQRGGNGEQFF. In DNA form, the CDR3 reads TGTGCCAGCAGCTTACAGCGGGGGGGTAACGGTGAGCAGTTCTTC.

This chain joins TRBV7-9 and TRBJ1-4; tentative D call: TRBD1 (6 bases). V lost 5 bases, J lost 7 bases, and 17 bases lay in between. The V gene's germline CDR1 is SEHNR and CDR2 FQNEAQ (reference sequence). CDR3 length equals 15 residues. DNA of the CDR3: TGTGCCAGCAGCAACCAACAGGGTTTGGCTGAAAAACTGTTTTTT. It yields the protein CASSNQQGLAEKLFF.

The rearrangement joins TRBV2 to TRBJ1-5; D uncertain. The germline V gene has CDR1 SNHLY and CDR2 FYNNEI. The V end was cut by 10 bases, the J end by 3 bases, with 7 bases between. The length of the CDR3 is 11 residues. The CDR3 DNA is TGTGCCACCGGGGACAATCAGCCCCAGCATTTT. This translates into CATGDNQPQHF.

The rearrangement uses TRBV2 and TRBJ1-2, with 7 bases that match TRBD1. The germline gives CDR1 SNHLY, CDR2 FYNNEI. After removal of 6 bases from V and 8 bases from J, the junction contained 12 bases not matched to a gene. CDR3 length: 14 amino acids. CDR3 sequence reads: CASSKTTGVGGYTF. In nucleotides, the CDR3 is TGTGCCAGCAGCAAAACCACAGGGGTGGGAGGCTACACCTTC. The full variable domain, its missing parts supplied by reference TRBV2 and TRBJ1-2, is EPEVTQTPSHQVTQMGQEVILRCVPISNHLYFYWYRQILGQKVEFLVSFYNNEISEKSEIFDDQFSVERPDGSNFTLKIRSTKLEDSAMYFCASSKTTGVGGYTFGSGTRLTVV.

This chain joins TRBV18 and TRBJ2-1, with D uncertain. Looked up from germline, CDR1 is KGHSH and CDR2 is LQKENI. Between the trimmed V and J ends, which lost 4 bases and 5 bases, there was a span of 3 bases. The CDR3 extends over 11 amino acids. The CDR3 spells CASSLHNEQFF. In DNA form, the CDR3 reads TGTGCCAGCTCACTTCACAATGAGCAGTTCTTC.

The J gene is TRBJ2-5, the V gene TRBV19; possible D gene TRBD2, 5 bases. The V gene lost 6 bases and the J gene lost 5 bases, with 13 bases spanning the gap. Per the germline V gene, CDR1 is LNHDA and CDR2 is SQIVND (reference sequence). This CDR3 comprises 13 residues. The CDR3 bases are TGTGCCAGTAGAAGGAACGGGATGGAGACCCAGTACTTC. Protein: CASRRNGMETQYF. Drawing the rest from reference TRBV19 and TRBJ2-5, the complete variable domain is DGGITQSPKYLFRKEGQNVTLSCEQNLNHDAMYWYRQDPGQGLRLIYYSQIVNDFQKGDIAEGYSVSREKKESFPLTVTSAQKNPTAFYLCASRRNGMETQYFGPGTRLLVL.

CDR3 bases: TGCGCCAGCAGTGAAGGCCTACAGCCCCAGCATTTT. Translating gives CASSEGLQPQHF. This chain joins TRBV10-1 and TRBJ1-5, with D unresolved. The CDR3 sequence is 12 residues long. Germline-derived CDR1 and CDR2 are WNHNN and SYGVQD (reference sequence). V lost 3 bases, J lost 7 bases, and 7 bases lay in between.

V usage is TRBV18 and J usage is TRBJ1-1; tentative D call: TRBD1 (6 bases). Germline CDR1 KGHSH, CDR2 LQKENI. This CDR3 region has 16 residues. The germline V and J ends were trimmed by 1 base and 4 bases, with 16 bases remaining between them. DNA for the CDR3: TGTGCCAGCTCACCACGGAGTCGGGGGGCAAGCACTGAAGCTTTCTTT. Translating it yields CASSPRSRGASTEAFF.

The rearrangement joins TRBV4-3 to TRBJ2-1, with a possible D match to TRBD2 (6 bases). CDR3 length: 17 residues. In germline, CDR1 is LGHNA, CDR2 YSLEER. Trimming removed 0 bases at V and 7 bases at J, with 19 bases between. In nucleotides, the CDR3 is TGCGCCAGCAGCCAAGACTCCGGGAGTCAGGGTTGGAATGAGCAGTTCTTC. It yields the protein CASSQDSGSQGWNEQFF.

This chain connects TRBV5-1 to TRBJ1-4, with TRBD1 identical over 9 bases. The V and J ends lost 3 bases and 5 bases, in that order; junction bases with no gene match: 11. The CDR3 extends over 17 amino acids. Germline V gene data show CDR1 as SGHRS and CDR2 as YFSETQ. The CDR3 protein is CASSYGSSGTGNEKLFF. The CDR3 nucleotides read TGCGCCAGCAGCTATGGTTCCTCCGGGACAGGGAATGAAAAACTGTTTTTT. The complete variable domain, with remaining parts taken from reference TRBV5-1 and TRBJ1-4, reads KAGVTQTPRYLIKTRGQQVTLSCSPISGHRSVSWYQQTPGQGLQFLFEYFSETQRNKGNFPGRFSGRQFSNSRSEMNVSTLELGDSALYLCASSYGSSGTGNEKLFFGSGTQLSVL.

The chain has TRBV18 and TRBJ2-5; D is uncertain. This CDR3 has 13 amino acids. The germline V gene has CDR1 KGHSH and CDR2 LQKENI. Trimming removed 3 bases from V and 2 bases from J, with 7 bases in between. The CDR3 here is CASSPSLQETQYF. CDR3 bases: TGTGCCAGCTCACCGAGCCTTCAAGAGACCCAGTACTTC.

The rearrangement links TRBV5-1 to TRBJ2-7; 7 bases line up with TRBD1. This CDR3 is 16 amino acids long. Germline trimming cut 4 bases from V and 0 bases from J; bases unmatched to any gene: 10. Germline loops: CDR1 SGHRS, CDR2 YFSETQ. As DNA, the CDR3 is TGCGCCAGCAGCAGGATCCGGGACAGCAGCTCCTACGAGCAGTACTTC. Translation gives CASSRIRDSSSYEQYF.

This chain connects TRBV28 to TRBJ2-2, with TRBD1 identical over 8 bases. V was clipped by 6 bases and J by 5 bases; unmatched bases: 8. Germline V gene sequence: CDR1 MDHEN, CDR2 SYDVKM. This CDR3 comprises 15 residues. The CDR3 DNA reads TGTGCCAGCAGGCTGGACAGGGCGCGGACCGGGGAGCTGTTTTTT. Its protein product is CASRLDRARTGELFF.

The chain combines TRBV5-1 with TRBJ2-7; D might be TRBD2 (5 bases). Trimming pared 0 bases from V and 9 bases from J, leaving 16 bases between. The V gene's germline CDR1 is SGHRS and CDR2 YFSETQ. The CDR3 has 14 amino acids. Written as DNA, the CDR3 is TGCGCCAGCAGCTTGGGTACCAGCTTTGAGGGGCAGTACTTC. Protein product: CASSLGTSFEGQYF.

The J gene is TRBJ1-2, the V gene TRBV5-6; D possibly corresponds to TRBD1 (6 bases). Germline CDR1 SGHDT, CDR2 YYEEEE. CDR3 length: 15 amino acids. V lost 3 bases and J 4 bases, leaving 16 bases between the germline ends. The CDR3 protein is CASSSMDSQLYGYTF. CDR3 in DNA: TGTGCCAGCAGCTCGATGGACAGTCAACTCTATGGCTACACCTTC.

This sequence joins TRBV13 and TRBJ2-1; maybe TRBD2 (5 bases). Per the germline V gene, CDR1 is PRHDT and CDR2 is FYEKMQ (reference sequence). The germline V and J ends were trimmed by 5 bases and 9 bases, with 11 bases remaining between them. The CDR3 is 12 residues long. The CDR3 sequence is CASSGNAGEQFF. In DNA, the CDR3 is TGTGCCAGCAGCGGGAACGCGGGTGAGCAGTTCTTC. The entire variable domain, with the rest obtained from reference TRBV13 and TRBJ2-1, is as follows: AAGVIQSPRHLIKEKRETATLKCYPIPRHDTVYWYQQGPGQDPQFLISFYEKMQSDKGSIPDRFSAQQFSDYHSELNMSSLELGDSALYFCASSGNAGEQFFGPGTRLTVL.

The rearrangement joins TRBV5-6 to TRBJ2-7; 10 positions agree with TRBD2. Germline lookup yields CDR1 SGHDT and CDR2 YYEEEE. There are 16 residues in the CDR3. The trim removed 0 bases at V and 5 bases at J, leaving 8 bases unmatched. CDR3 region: CASSLVSGRVSDEQYF. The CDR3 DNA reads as TGTGCCAGCAGCTTGGTCAGCGGGAGGGTATCTGACGAGCAGTACTTC.

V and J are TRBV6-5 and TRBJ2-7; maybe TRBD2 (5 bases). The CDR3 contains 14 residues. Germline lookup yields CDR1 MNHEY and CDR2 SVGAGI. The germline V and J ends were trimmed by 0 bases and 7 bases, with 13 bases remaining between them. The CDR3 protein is CASSYSRVMGEQYF. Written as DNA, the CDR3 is TGTGCCAGCAGTTACTCGAGGGTTATGGGAGAGCAGTACTTC.

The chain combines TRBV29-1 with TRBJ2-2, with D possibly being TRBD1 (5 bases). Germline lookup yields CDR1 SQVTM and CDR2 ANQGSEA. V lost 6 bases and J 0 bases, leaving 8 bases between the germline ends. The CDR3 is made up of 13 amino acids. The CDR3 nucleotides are TGCAGCGTGCAGGGCGCGAACACCGGGGAGCTGTTTTTT. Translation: CSVQGANTGELFF.

In DNA form, the CDR3 reads TGTGCCAGTAGTATAGGTTCCGGGAGGCCCTATGGCTACACCTTC. It codes for CASSIGSGRPYGYTF. The chain couples TRBV19 to TRBJ1-2; D is undetermined. CDR1 is LNHDA, CDR2 SQIVND, per germline (reference sequence). V was pared by 1 base and J by 4 bases, with 13 bases between. This CDR3 has 15 residues.

The CDR3 coding sequence is TGTGCCAGTAGGCCGGACAGGGGGCACACCGGGGAGCTGTTTTTT. It yields the protein CASRPDRGHTGELFF. J is TRBJ2-2 and V is TRBV19; 11 nucleotides align to TRBD1. Germline V gene lookup returns CDR1 LNHDA and CDR2 SQIVND (reference sequence). V lost 6 bases, J lost 3 bases, and 3 bases stayed unmatched. The CDR3 runs 15 residues. Drawing the rest from reference TRBV19 and TRBJ2-2, the complete variable domain is DGGITQSPKYLFRKEGQNVTLSCEQNLNHDAMYWYRQDPGQGLRLIYYSQIVNDFQKGDIAEGYSVSREKKESFPLTVTSAQKNPTAFYLCASRPDRGHTGELFFGEGSRLTVL.

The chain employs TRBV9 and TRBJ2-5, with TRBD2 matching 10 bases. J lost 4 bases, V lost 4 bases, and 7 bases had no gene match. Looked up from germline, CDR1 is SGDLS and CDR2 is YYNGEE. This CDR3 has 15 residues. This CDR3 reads CASSPGLAAVETQYF. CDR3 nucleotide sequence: TGTGCCAGCAGCCCAGGACTAGCGGCGGTAGAGACCCAGTACTTC.